The T cell receptor beta chain described here comes from a study of early T cells in non-severe SARS-CoV-2 infection. In the study overall: From unsorted whole blood, bulk RNA was sequenced, and the chains remained unpaired.

This clonotype appeared many times. The CDR3 sequence is 13 residues long. The ends were cut back, 6 bases at V and 1 base at J, with 9 bases in the middle. Germline CDR1 reads WSHSY; CDR2 reads SAAADI. A single record per CDR3 protein comes from TCRdb applying MiXCR to the 5' RACE reads. This sample has tens of thousands of distinct CDR3 sequences, with approximately 9.1% found just once. This clonotype originated in an adult who was a healthcare worker with PCR-confirmed SARS-CoV-2 infection or an uninfected control (not recorded which). V and J are TRBV10-2 and TRBJ1-1, with D unclear. Material: whole blood, obtained at baseline. The CDR3 DNA sequence: TGCGCCAGCAGGAATAAACAGAACACTGAAGCTTTCTTT. Translated, it gives CASRNKQNTEAFF.